Reported below is one T cell receptor (beta chain). What it binds is not known. Losses at the gene ends were 0 bases for V and 9 bases for J; bases not matched to a gene: 8. CDR1 and CDR2 (germline): SSHAT, FNYEAQ (reference sequence). The CDR3 sequence is 16 residues long. The data are from a study of cytomegalovirus exposure and HLA in healthy donors. Whole-study context: An early data release held 79 million or so unique TCRs from HLA-typed donors. Study-wide results and limits: A later analysis linked roughly 17,000 TCR beta sequences to HLA alleles at 0.05 false discovery rate.

It was with 60 Vbeta and 13 Jbeta primers that the PCR ran. This table comes from immunoSEQ multiplex PCR, and its TCRdb copy is limited to in-frame clones, with some not included. The repertoire consists of around 100,000 clones, with about 75% occurring once and the leading ten covering around 5%. The clonotype comes from a woman between 18 and 29 years old in good health and CMV-seropositive. Sequenced sample: PBMCs. The V call is TRBV7-7, the J call TRBJ2-1, with 10 bases identical to TRBD1. CDR3 sequence: CASSLANGTGEREQFF. The CDR3 DNA reads as TGTGCCAGCAGCTTAGCGAACGGGACAGGGGAACGTGAGCAGTTCTTC. Full variable domain (rest looked up from reference TRBV7-7 and TRBJ2-1): GAGVSQSPRYKVTKRGQDVTLRCDPISSHATLYWYQQALGQGPEFLTYFNYEAQPDKSGLPSDRFSAERPEGSISTLTIQRTEQRDSAMYRCASSLANGTGEREQFFGPGTRLTVL.